What follows is one T cell receptor (beta chain) and its context. Its antigen is not known. This table comes from immunoSEQ multiplex PCR, and its TCRdb copy is limited to in-frame clones, with some not included. The sample consists of roughly 34,000 clones, 90% to 95% of them appearing once. The CDR3 runs 14 residues. The V and J ends lost 0 bases and 3 bases respectively, with 8 bases between them. CDR1 is MGHRA, CDR2 YSYEKL, per germline. Time point of the sample: recipient sample about 28 days before transplant, after cytoreduction. The data originate from a study of T cell clonotyping in hematopoietic cell transplantation. General study results and limits: Higher Inverse Simpson Index values in graft donor and pretransplant recipient predicted broader posttransplant TCR diversity.

The sample here was peripheral blood mononuclear cells, taken before stem cell transplant. The genes are TRBV4-1 and TRBJ2-5, with D unclear. This clonotype was sampled from a man in his forties or fifties with chronic myeloid leukemia. Some clones in this sample may be carry-over from other donors' samples. CDR3 sequence: CASSQEPRKETQYF. The CDR3 nucleotides are TGCGCCAGCAGCCAAGAGCCTAGAAAAGAGACCCAGTACTTC.